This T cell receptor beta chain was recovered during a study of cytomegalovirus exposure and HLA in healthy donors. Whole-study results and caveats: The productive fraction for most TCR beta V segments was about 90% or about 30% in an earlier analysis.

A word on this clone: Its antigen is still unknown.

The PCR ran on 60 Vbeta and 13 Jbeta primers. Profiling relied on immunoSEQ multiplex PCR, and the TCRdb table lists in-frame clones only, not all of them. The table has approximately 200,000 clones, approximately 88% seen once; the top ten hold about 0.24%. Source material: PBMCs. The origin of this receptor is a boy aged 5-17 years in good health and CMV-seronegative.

CDR3 nucleotides: TGTGCCTGTTTCCGGACAGCTAACTATGGCTACACCTTC. It yields the protein CACFRTANYGYTF. V gene TRBV30 combines with J gene TRBJ1-2; possible D gene TRBD1, 6 bases. The germline V gene encodes CDR1 GTSNPN and CDR2 SVGIG (reference sequence). V dropped 6 bases and J dropped 0 bases, with 11 bases sitting between them. The CDR3 spans 13 residues.